This T cell receptor (beta chain) originates from a study of Graves' ophthalmopathy and Graves' hyperthyroidism. Study observations and caveats: Ophthalmopathy progression prediction by the model yielded a sensitivity of more than 60% and a specificity of less than 75%. The authors also found most expanded thyroid clonotypes above 0.001 frequency in blood.

A word on this clonotype: Its target is not known.

In germline, CDR1 is DFQATT, CDR2 SNEGSKA (reference sequence). The CDR3 has 13 residues. Trimming cost V 0 bases and J 3 bases, with 9 bases left between them. The sequenced template was RNA, covering the TCR beta CDR3 region. An initial RT-PCR round employing HTBI primers preceded a second-round multiplex PCR. TCRdb called the multiplex PCR reads again in MiXCR, with one record for every CDR3 protein. Of about 230,000 distinct CDR3 sequences listed, around 50% are singletons. A duration under 3 months, NOSPECS ≥4, CAS ≥3 and moderate-to-severe activity characterized the donors with ophthalmopathy. Each diagnosis was determined on the basis of clinical symptoms, serum thyroxine, TRAb, thyroid ultrasound and orbital computed tomography.

Sequences were obtained from peripheral blood. This chain joins TRBV20-1 and TRBJ2-7, with D tentatively TRBD1 (6 bases). The sequence derives from an adult man with Graves' ophthalmopathy. CDR3 bases: TGCAGTGCTAGAGAAGGCAGGGGCTACGAGCAGTACTTC. This codes for CSAREGRGYEQYF.